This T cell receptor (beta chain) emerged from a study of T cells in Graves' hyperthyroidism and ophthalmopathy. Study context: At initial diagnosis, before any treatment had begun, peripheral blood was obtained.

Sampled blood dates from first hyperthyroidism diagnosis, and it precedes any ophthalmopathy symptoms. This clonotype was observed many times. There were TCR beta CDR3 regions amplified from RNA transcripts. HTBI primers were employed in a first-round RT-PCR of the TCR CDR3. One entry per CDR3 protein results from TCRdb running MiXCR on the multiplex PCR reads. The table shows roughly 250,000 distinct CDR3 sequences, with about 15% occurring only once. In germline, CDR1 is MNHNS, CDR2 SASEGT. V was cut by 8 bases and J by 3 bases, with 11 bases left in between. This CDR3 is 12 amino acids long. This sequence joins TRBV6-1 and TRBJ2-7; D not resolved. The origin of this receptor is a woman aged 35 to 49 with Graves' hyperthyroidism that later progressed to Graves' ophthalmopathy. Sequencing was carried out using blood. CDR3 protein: CASDLTYYEQYF. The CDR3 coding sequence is TGTGCCAGCGACCTGACTTACTACGAGCAGTACTTC.